The 9 T cell receptor beta chains below come from one sample, sequenced in a study of CD8 T cells in ankylosing spondylitis. TCRdb reprocessed the 5' RACE reads with MiXCR, giving one entry per CDR3 protein. This sample has more than 250,000 distinct CDR3 sequences, with roughly 11% found just once. Specimen: blood, either unsorted or a sorted T cell fraction (not recorded which). Receptors were obtained from a female donor with ankylosing spondylitis or in good health (not recorded which).

At least ten counts were recorded for this clonotype. The rearrangement links TRBV20-1 to TRBJ2-7; D possibly corresponds to TRBD1 (6 bases). CDR3 length: 13 residues. CDR1 and CDR2 (germline): DFQATT, SNEGSKA (reference sequence). Trimming shortened V by 4 bases and J by 0 bases, and 10 bases separated the two germline ends. This CDR3 reads CSAMTGSSYEQYF. The CDR3 DNA follows: TGCAGTGCTATGACAGGAAGCTCCTACGAGCAGTACTTC.

This clonotype was found many times. The chain carries TRBV5-6 and TRBJ2-3, with a weak D call TRBD1 (5 bases). The ends were cut back, 10 bases at V and 6 bases at J, with 18 bases in the middle. The CDR3 totals 13 residues. Germline assignment: CDR1 SGHDT and CDR2 YYEEEE. CDR3 nucleotide sequence: TGTGCCTCAGGGAACCCTAATGGGGATACGCAGTATTTT. This translates into CASGNPNGDTQYF. The full variable domain, its missing parts supplied by reference TRBV5-6 and TRBJ2-3, is DAGVTQSPTHLIKTRGQQVTLRCSPKSGHDTVSWYQQALGQGPQFIFQYYEEEERQRGNFPDRFSGHQFPNYSSELNVNALLLGDSALYLCASGNPNGDTQYFGPGTRLTVL.

A word on this clonotype: This could be a read error, since a much larger clone is one nucleotide away. V gene TRBV20-1 combines with J gene TRBJ2-5; 10 bases line up with TRBD2. This CDR3 region has 15 residues. V trimming: 3 bases; J trimming: 2 bases; junction bases outside the gene matches: 6. Looked up from germline, CDR1 is DFQATT and CDR2 is SNEGSKA (reference sequence). The CDR3 sequence: CSARLAGARQETQYF. The CDR3 coding sequence is TGCAGTGCTAGGCTAGCGGGGGCGAGACAAGAGACCCAGTACTTC.

The chain employs TRBV20-1 and TRBJ2-3; D is ambiguous. The CDR3 totals 13 residues. The V gene's germline CDR1 is DFQATT and CDR2 SNEGSKA (reference sequence). V was shortened by 3 bases and J by 6 bases, with 13 bases between the two germline ends. CDR3 coding DNA: TGCAGTGCTAGTATGGTAGTGTACGATACGCAGTATTTT. Amino acids: CSASMVVYDTQYF.

This chain connects TRBV20-1 to TRBJ1-5; the D is unclear. The CDR3 totals 14 residues. Germline V gene sequence: CDR1 DFQATT, CDR2 SNEGSKA (reference sequence). V was clipped by 6 bases and J by 0 bases, with 12 bases between them. The CDR3 bases are TGCAGTGCCGACGACCTTCTTAGCAATCAGCCCCAGCATTTT. This codes for CSADDLLSNQPQHF.

The chain links TRBV29-1 to TRBJ2-5; D is perhaps TRBD1 (7 bases). Germline values: CDR1 SQVTM, CDR2 ANQGSEA. V lost 4 bases, J lost 5 bases, and 17 bases lay in between. The CDR3 is 14 amino acids. CDR3 protein: CSVGEVFRGETQYF. The CDR3 bases are TGCAGCGTTGGGGAGGTTTTCAGGGGGGAGACCCAGTACTTC.

This clonotype was counted at least ten times. The chain carries TRBV12-3 or TRBV12-4 and TRBJ2-4; 7 bases agree with TRBD1. The length of the CDR3 is 16 residues. V trimming: 8 bases; J trimming: 8 bases; junction bases outside the gene matches: 18. CDR3 coding DNA: TGTGCCAGCGCCGTTGACCCCGGGACAGCTACGTACATTCAGTACTTC. Encoded protein: CASAVDPGTATYIQYF.

This chain connects TRBV6-2 or TRBV6-3 to TRBJ2-2; D is possibly TRBD1 (6 bases). V lost 2 bases and J 1 base, leaving 14 bases between the germline ends. The CDR3 contains 17 residues. Germline CDR1 MNHEY, CDR2 SVGEGT. CDR3 loop: CASSYNRDTVNTGELFF. Here the CDR3 DNA reads TGTGCCAGCAGTTACAATCGGGACACGGTGAACACCGGGGAGCTGTTTTTT.

There are many counts of this clonotype. The V and J genes are TRBV5-1 and TRBJ1-1, with D uncertain. Germline CDR1 reads SGHRS; CDR2 reads YFSETQ. There are 17 residues in the CDR3. Trimming cost V 0 bases and J 1 base, with 16 bases left between them. DNA for the CDR3: TGCGCCAGCAGCTTGGGGGGATTAGGGTACCCGAACACTGAAGCTTTCTTT. Protein sequence: CASSLGGLGYPNTEAFF.